This T cell receptor (beta chain) originates from a study of shared clonotypes between healthy human individuals. Clones were sequenced by immunoSEQ multiplex PCR, and TCRdb holds only the in-frame ones, with some missing. Among over a million clones listed, approximately 97% were seen once. Germline CDR1 and CDR2: LGHNA and YSLEER. The CDR3 sequence is 13 residues long. V lost 2 bases, J lost 6 bases, and 11 bases lay in between. The sample comprised naive CD4+ T cells sorted from blood. Subset defined: CD45RA+ positively selected. The sequence was obtained from a man aged 25 to 40 in good health. The genes are TRBV4-3 and TRBJ2-7; D unclear. In DNA, the CDR3 is TGCGCCAGCAGCCAAATCCTTCCGAGCGAGCAGTACTTC. Translated, it gives CASSQILPSEQYF.